The entry that follows covers one TCR beta chain sequence. Its target is unknown. Primers used in a second PCR of roughly 7 to 12 cycles were a sample-barcoded 5' primer and a J-beta primer mix. TCRdb re-analysed the 5' RACE reads in MiXCR, keeping a single row per CDR3 protein. The table records 1.8 million or so distinct CDR3 sequences, around 42% of them present only once. The entry originates in a study of blood T cells in healthy people across ages. Trimming took off 2 bases at V and 8 bases at J, with 15 bases between the two ends. Germline V gene sequence: CDR1 DFQATT, CDR2 SNEGSKA (reference sequence). The CDR3 has 14 residues. The study isolated at least 6.5 million PBMCs from each sample. Study outcomes and limitations: What prevented conclusive comparison of naive and antigen-experienced cells was that PBMCs were unsorted. Diversity estimates from one million T cells were considered underestimates. It was the long-lived donors that had more naive CD4+ cells and higher diversity than aged donors.

The chain links TRBV20-1 to TRBJ1-4; a weak D match, TRBD1 (6 bases). The source is a human donor in good health. The specimen sequenced was blood. In nucleotides, the CDR3 is TGCAGTGCTAGATTGACAGGCCGAGGGGAAAAACTGTTTTTT. Translating gives CSARLTGRGEKLFF.